The clone carrying this T cell receptor (beta chain) has only a few counts. The antigen remains undetermined. The data derive from a study of response to subunit inactivated influenza vaccine. Study outcomes and limitations: Authors suggested few new T cells are recruited by each seasonal influenza vaccination.

There are 13 residues in the CDR3. The germline CDR1 and CDR2 sequences are MNHEY and SMNVEV (reference sequence). Between the trimmed V and J ends, which lost 2 bases and 7 bases, there was a span of 8 bases. MiXCR was run by TCRdb on the RT-PCR reads, yielding one entry per CDR3 protein. The data hold about 500,000 distinct CDR3 sequences, with 16% observed a single time. This chain links TRBV27 with TRBJ1-4, with D possibly matching TRBD1 (6 bases). Sample: CD4+ T cells sorted from PBMCs, taken around 2 years after vaccination. This TCR was sampled from a man between 45 and 75 years old who received an inactivated influenza vaccine. The CDR3 region has the DNA TGTGCCAGCAGTTTAGAAGGGGGTGAAAAACTGTTTTTT. Protein sequence: CASSLEGGEKLFF.